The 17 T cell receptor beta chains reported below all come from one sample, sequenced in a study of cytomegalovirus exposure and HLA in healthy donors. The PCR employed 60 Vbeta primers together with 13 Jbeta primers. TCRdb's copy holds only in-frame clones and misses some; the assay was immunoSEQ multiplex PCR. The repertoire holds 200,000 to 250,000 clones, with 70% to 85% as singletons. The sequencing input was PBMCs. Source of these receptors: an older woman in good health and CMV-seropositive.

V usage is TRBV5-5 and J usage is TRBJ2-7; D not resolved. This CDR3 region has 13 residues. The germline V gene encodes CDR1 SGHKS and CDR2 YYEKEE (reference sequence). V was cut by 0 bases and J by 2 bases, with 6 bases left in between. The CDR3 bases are TGTGCCAGCAGCTTGGATCGAGCCTACGAGCAGTACTTC. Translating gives CASSLDRAYEQYF.

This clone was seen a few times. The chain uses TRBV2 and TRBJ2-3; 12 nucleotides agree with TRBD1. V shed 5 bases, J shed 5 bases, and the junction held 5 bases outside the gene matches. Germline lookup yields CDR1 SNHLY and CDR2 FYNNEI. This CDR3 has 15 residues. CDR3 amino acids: CASSWDRGREDTQYF. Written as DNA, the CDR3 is TGTGCCAGCAGTTGGGACAGGGGGCGAGAAGATACGCAGTATTTT.

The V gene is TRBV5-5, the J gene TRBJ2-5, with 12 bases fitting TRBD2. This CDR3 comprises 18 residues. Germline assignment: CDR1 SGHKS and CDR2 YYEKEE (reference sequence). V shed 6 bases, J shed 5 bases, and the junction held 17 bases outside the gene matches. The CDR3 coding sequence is TGTGCCAGCATCCTGGAAGGGGCTAGCGGGGGGGCATGGGAGACCCAGTACTTC. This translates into CASILEGASGGAWETQYF. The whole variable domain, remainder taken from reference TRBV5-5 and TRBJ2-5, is DAGVTQSPTHLIKTRGQQVTLRCSPISGHKSVSWYQQVLGQGPQFIFQYYEKEERGRGNFPDRFSARQFPNYSSELNVNALLLGDSALYLCASILEGASGGAWETQYFGPGTRLLVL.

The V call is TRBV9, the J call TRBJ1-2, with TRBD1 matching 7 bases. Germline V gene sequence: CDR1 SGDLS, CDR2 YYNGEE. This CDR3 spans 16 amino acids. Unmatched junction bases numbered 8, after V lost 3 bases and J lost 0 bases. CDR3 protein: CASSGPIQGTNYGYTF. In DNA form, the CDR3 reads TGTGCCAGCAGCGGTCCCATACAGGGGACTAACTATGGCTACACCTTC.

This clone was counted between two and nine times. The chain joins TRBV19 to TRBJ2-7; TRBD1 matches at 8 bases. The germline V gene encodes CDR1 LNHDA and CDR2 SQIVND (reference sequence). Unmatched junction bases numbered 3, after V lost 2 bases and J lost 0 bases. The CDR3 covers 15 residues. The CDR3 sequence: CASSIRDRFSYEQYF. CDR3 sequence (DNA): TGTGCCAGTAGTATACGGGACAGGTTCTCCTACGAGCAGTACTTC.

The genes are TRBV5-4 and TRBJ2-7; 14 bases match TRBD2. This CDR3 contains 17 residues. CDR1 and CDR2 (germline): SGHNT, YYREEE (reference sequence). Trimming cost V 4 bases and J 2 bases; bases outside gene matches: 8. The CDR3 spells CASSDRTSGGLTYEQYF. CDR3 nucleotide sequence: TGTGCCAGCAGCGACCGGACTAGCGGGGGGCTTACCTACGAGCAGTACTTC.

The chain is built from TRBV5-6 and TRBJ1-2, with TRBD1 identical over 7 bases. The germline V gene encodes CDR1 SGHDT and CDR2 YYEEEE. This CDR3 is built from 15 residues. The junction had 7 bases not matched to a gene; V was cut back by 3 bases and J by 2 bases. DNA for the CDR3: TGTGCCAGCAGCTCAACCCGGACAGGCAACTATGGCTACACCTTC. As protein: CASSSTRTGNYGYTF.

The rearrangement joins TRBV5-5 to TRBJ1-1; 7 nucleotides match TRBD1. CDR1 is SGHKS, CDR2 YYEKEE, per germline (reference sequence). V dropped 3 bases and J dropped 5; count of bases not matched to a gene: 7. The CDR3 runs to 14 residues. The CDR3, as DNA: TGTGCCAGCAGCTGGGGACAGCCAAATACTGAAGCTTTCTTT. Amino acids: CASSWGQPNTEAFF.

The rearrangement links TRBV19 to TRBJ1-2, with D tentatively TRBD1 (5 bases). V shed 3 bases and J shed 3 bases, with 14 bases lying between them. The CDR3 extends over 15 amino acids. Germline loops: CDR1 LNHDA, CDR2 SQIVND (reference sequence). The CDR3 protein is CASSILGRRDYGYTF. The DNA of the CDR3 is TGTGCCAGTAGTATTTTGGGGCGGCGAGACTATGGCTACACCTTC.

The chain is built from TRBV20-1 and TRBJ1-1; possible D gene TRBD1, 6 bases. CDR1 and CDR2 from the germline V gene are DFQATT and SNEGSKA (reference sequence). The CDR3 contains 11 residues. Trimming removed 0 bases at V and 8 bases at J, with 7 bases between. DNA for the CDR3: TGCAGTGCTAGAGATGACAGGGAAGCTTTCTTT. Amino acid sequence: CSARDDREAFF.

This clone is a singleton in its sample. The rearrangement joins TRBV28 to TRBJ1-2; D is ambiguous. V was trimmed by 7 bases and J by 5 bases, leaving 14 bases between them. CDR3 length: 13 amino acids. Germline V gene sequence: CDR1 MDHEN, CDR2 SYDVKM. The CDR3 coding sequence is TGTGCCAGCACGGAGGCCCTTAGGTATGGCTACACCTTC. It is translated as CASTEALRYGYTF.

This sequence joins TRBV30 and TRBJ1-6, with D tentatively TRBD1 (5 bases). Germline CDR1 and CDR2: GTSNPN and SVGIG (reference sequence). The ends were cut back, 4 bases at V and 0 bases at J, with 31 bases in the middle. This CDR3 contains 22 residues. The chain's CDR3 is CAWNIGPLSGGTRSSYNSPLHF. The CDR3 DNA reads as TGTGCCTGGAATATAGGACCGTTGTCCGGGGGAACCAGGAGCTCCTATAATTCACCCCTCCACTTT.

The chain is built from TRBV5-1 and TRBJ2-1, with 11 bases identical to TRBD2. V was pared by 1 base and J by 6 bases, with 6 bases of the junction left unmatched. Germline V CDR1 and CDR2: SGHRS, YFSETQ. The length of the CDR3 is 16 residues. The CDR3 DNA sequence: TGCGCCAGCAGCTTGCTAGCGGGGGGCCCTTCCAATGAGCAGTTCTTC. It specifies CASSLLAGGPSNEQFF.

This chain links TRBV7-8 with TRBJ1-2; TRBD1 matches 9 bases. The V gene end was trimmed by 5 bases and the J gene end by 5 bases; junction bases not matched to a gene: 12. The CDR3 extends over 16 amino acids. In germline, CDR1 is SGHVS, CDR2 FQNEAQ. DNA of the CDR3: TGTGCCAGCAGCGTGACAGGGGGGGCATTTTCGTATGGCTACACCTTC. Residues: CASSVTGGAFSYGYTF.

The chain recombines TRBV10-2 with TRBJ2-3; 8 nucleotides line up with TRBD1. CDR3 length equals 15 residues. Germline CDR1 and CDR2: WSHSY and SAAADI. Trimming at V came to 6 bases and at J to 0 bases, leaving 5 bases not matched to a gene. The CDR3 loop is CASRLGTGSTDTQYF. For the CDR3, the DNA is TGCGCCAGCAGGTTGGGGACAGGTAGCACAGATACGCAGTATTTT.

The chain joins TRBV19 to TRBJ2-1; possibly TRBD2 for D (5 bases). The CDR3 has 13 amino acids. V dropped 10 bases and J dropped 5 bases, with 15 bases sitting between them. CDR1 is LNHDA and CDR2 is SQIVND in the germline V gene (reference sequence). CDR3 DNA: TGTGCCACCACACCGGGGAAGAACAATGAGCAGTTCTTC. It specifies CATTPGKNNEQFF.

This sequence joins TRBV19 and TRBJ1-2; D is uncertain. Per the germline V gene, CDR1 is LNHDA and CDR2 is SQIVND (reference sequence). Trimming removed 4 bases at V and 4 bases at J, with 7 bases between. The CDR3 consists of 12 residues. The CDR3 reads CASSSGFYGYTF. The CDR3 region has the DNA TGTGCCAGTAGTAGCGGGTTCTATGGCTACACCTTC.